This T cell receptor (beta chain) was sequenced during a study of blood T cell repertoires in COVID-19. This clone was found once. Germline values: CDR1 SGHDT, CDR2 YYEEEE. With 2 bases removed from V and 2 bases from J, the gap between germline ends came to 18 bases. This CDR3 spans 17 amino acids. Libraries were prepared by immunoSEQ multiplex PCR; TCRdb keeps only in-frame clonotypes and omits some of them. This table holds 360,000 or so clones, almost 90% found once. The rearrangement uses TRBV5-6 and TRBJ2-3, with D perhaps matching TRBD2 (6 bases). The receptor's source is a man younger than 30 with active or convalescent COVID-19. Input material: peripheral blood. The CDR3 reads CASSFRWGVRDTDTQYF. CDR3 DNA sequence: TGTGCCAGCAGCTTTAGGTGGGGGGTCCGGGACACAGATACGCAGTATTTT.